The clone carrying this T cell receptor (beta chain) appeared a single time. These data originate in a study of T cell responses to AZD1222 COVID-19 vaccine. Libraries were prepared by immunoSEQ multiplex PCR; TCRdb keeps only in-frame clonotypes and omits some of them. The sample consists of under 140,000 clones, about 94% of them appearing once. V was trimmed by 0 bases and J by 1 base, leaving 6 bases between them. The germline V gene encodes CDR1 MNHEY and CDR2 SMNVEV (reference sequence). The CDR3 has 15 residues. The TCR sequence derives from an adult who received the AZD1222 COVID-19 vaccine. The chain links TRBV27 to TRBJ2-2; unclear D gene. The sample here was peripheral blood, taken 28 days after the second AZD1222 dose. The DNA of the CDR3 is TGTGCCAGCAGTTTATCGTGGCAGAACACCGGGGAGCTGTTTTTT. This codes for CASSLSWQNTGELFF.